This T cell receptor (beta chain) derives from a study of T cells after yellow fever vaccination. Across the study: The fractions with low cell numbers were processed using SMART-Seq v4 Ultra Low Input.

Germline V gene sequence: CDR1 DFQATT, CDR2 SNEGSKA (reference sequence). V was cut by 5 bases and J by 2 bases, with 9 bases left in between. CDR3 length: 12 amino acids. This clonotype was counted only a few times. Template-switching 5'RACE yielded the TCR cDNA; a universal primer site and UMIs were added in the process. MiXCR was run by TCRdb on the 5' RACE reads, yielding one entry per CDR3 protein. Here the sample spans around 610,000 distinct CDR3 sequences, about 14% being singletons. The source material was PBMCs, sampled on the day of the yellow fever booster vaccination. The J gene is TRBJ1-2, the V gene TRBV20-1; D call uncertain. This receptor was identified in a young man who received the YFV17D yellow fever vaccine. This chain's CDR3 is CSAPFLNYGYTF. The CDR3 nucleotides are TGCAGTGCTCCATTCCTAAACTATGGCTACACCTTC.